These 32 T cell receptor beta chains came from one sample sequenced in a study of T-cell reconstitution after alpha-beta-depleted transplantation in children. Preparation of the TCRbeta library was carried out with unique molecular identifiers. TCRdb analysed the PCR reads with MiXCR anew, one entry per CDR3 protein. The sample contains 450,000 to 550,000 distinct CDR3 sequences, roughly 10% of which appear only once. Sequencing was performed on PBMCs, mostly from graft donor cells, taken 180 days after TCRalphabeta/CD19-depleted stem cell transplant. These receptor sequences come from a female patient aged 2 to 10 who had a stem cell transplant for aplastic anemia, so the T cells may come from the graft donor.

This clonotype came up a few times. The chain carries TRBV5-1 and TRBJ2-1, with 13 nucleotides matching TRBD2. Trimming took 1 base from V and 2 from J; bases not matched to a gene: 3. This CDR3 is built from 17 residues. CDR1 SGHRS and CDR2 YFSETQ come from the germline V gene. This chain's CDR3 is CASSLTSGRDTYNEQFF. The DNA for the CDR3 is TGCGCCAGCAGCTTGACTAGCGGGAGGGACACCTACAATGAGCAGTTCTTC.

This clonotype was recorded at least ten times. V and J are TRBV10-3 and TRBJ1-5; 7 bases fit TRBD1. Germline V gives CDR1 ENHRY, CDR2 SYGVKD. Germline trimming cut 2 bases from V and 7 bases from J; bases unmatched to any gene: 2. The CDR3 consists of 13 residues. CDR3 protein: CAISEDRVQPQHF. As DNA, the CDR3 is TGTGCCATCAGTGAGGACAGGGTACAGCCCCAGCATTTT.

This clonotype was found many times. The chain carries TRBV12-3 or TRBV12-4 and TRBJ2-3; 11 positions match TRBD2. This CDR3 has 15 amino acids. The junction had 10 bases not matched to a gene; V was cut back by 10 bases and J by 4 bases. CDR3 sequence: CANRPIAGGPDTQYF. CDR3 coding DNA: TGTGCCAACCGTCCAATAGCGGGAGGGCCAGATACGCAGTATTTT.

The genes are TRBV7-6 and TRBJ1-5, with D tentatively TRBD1 (5 bases). Germline lookup yields CDR1 SGHVS and CDR2 FNYEAQ. This CDR3 has 22 amino acids. V was clipped by 5 bases and J by 1 base, with 33 bases between them. CDR3 in amino acids: CASSLPWGTNGGLMGSNQPQHF. The CDR3 DNA follows: TGTGCCAGCAGCCTCCCGTGGGGAACCAATGGGGGGTTGATGGGGAGCAATCAGCCCCAGCATTTT.

This clonotype appeared a few times. The chain has TRBV7-7 and TRBJ2-2, with D possibly TRBD1 on 6 matching bases. This CDR3 contains 13 residues. V dropped 8 bases and J dropped 5 bases, with 12 bases sitting between them. CDR1 and CDR2 from the germline V gene are SSHAT and FNYEAQ (reference sequence). This CDR3 reads CASGKGVTGELFF. The CDR3 DNA is TGTGCCAGCGGGAAGGGGGTGACCGGGGAGCTGTTTTTT.

There are a few counts of this clonotype. The J gene is TRBJ1-1, the V gene TRBV9, with a tentative D call TRBD1 (5 bases). Germline V CDR1 and CDR2: SGDLS, YYNGEE. This CDR3 contains 15 residues. Trimming pared 6 bases from V and 1 base from J, leaving 16 bases between. CDR3 protein: CASTRDGSTNTEAFF. CDR3 bases: TGTGCCAGCACCCGGGACGGATCGACGAACACTGAAGCTTTCTTT.

This clonotype was detected only a few times. The chain is built from TRBV7-6 and TRBJ2-1; D gene uncertain. V shed 2 bases and J shed 5 bases, with 13 bases lying between them. The germline V gene has CDR1 SGHVS and CDR2 FNYEAQ. The CDR3 spans 15 residues. DNA of the CDR3: TGTGCCAGCAGCTTAAAACAGAGGAACGACAATGAGCAGTTCTTC. It yields the protein CASSLKQRNDNEQFF. Drawing the rest from reference TRBV7-6 and TRBJ2-1, the complete variable domain is GAGVSQSPRYKVTKRGQDVALRCDPISGHVSLYWYRQALGQGPEFLTYFNYEAQQDKSGLPNDRFSAERPEGSISTLTIQRTEQRDSAMYRCASSLKQRNDNEQFFGPGTRLTVL.

The rearrangement links TRBV7-9 to TRBJ2-7; 12 bases match TRBD2. V lost 5 bases to trimming and J lost 0 bases; unmatched junction nucleotides: 5. Looked up from germline, CDR1 is SEHNR and CDR2 is FQNEAQ (reference sequence). This CDR3 contains 16 residues. The DNA of the CDR3 is TGTGCCAGCAGCCTAACTAGCGGGAGGAGCTCCTACGAGCAGTACTTC. Amino acids: CASSLTSGRSSYEQYF.

The chain employs TRBV7-2 and TRBJ2-3; D ambiguous. The CDR3 covers 13 residues. V was cut by 5 bases and J by 1 base, with 7 bases left in between. CDR1 is SGHTA, CDR2 FQGNSA, per germline. This CDR3 is CASSRKGTDTQYF. As DNA, the CDR3 is TGTGCCAGCAGCCGTAAGGGCACAGATACGCAGTATTTT.

The chain couples TRBV3-1 to TRBJ2-7; D perhaps matches TRBD2 (6 bases). Per germline, CDR1 LGHDT and CDR2 YNNKEL (reference sequence). V was cut by 3 bases and J by 3 bases, with 12 bases left in between. This CDR3 has 14 residues. The CDR3 here is CASSHLGGVYEQYF. CDR3 in DNA: TGTGCCAGCAGCCATCTGGGGGGTGTCTACGAGCAGTACTTC.

This clonotype was counted between two and nine times. The V call is TRBV4-3, the J call TRBJ1-5; weak D call: TRBD1 (6 bases). There are 18 residues in the CDR3. The germline V gene has CDR1 LGHNA and CDR2 YSLEER. Trimming stripped 1 base from V and 9 bases from J, with 25 bases between. The chain's CDR3 is CASSQGWQGIGPIRPQHF. CDR3 in DNA: TGCGCCAGCAGCCAAGGTTGGCAGGGGATAGGGCCCATCAGGCCCCAGCATTTT.

This clonotype occurred a few times. The chain is built from TRBV5-1 and TRBJ2-7, with D perhaps matching TRBD2 (6 bases). This CDR3 contains 17 residues. V was pared by 4 bases and J by 5 bases, with 25 bases between. The germline CDR1 and CDR2 sequences are SGHRS and YFSETQ. CDR3 DNA: TGCGCCAGCAGCCCCCTGGGCGTAGCGGTCCCCCCCAACGAGCAGTACTTC. Translated, it gives CASSPLGVAVPPNEQYF. Supplemented by reference TRBV5-1 and TRBJ2-7, the full variable domain reads KAGVTQTPRYLIKTRGQQVTLSCSPISGHRSVSWYQQTPGQGLQFLFEYFSETQRNKGNFPGRFSGRQFSNSRSEMNVSTLELGDSALYLCASSPLGVAVPPNEQYFGPGTRLTVT.

This clonotype was found a few times. The CDR3 is CASSLVQVQPQHF. CDR3 nucleotide sequence: TGTGCCAGCAGTTTAGTTCAAGTTCAGCCCCAGCATTTT. The V call is TRBV12-3 or TRBV12-4, the J call TRBJ1-5; D is ambiguous. V dropped 1 base and J dropped 6 bases, with 7 bases sitting between them. This CDR3 is 13 amino acids long.

The chain is built from TRBV2 and TRBJ2-2, with D unclear. The germline V and J ends were trimmed by 8 bases and 2 bases, with 15 bases remaining between them. The CDR3 length is 15 residues. Germline loops: CDR1 SNHLY, CDR2 FYNNEI. CDR3 bases: TGTGCCAGCGGTTCAGCCCCAATTAACACCGGGGAGCTGTTTTTT. It yields the protein CASGSAPINTGELFF.

This clonotype has a handful of counts. The chain couples TRBV19 to TRBJ1-1, with 7 bases aligning to TRBD1. Trimming took 6 bases from V and 6 from J; bases not matched to a gene: 10. Per the germline V gene, CDR1 is LNHDA and CDR2 is SQIVND (reference sequence). The CDR3 contains 14 residues. This chain's CDR3 is CASRQTGRIAEAFF. The DNA for the CDR3 is TGTGCCAGTAGGCAGACAGGGAGAATTGCTGAAGCTTTCTTT.

This clonotype showed up just a few times. This chain links TRBV11-2 with TRBJ2-4; no clear D gene. The V and J ends lost 0 bases and 3 bases respectively, with 6 bases between them. The germline gives CDR1 SGHAT, CDR2 FQNNGV. The CDR3 contains 14 residues. CDR3 sequence: CASSLDPIKNIQYF. The CDR3 DNA reads TGTGCCAGCAGCTTAGATCCCATCAAAAACATTCAGTACTTC.

Remarks on this clonotype: A much larger clone is a single base away; this may be a read error. V and J are TRBV7-2 and TRBJ2-5; 10 bases are a match to TRBD2. The V gene's germline CDR1 is SGHTA and CDR2 FQGNSA. This CDR3 is built from 17 residues. V was pared by 2 bases and J by 5 bases, with 11 bases of the junction left unmatched. The CDR3 DNA reads as TGTGCCAGCAGCTTATTGACTAGCGGGCCCTGGTTGGAGACCCAGTACTTC. This translates into CASSLLTSGPWLETQYF.

In its sample, this clonotype was seen many times. The chain has TRBV5-6 and TRBJ2-1, with D hard to call. The CDR3 extends over 11 amino acids. Germline V lookup: CDR1 SGHDT, CDR2 YYEEEE. The V end was cut by 3 bases, the J end by 15 bases, with 13 bases between. CDR3: CASSSLDRPFF. In nucleotides, the CDR3 is TGTGCCAGCAGCTCTTTGGACCGTCCGTTCTTC.

In its sample, this clonotype was seen once. V usage is TRBV6-6 and J usage is TRBJ2-5; the D is unclear. The V and J ends lost 4 bases and 5 bases respectively, with 8 bases between them. Germline CDR1 MNHNY, CDR2 SVGAGI (reference sequence). The CDR3 consists of 12 residues. The CDR3 sequence: CASSFSPETQYF. The CDR3 nucleotides read TGTGCCAGCAGTTTCTCCCCCGAGACCCAGTACTTC.

This clonotype was picked up a small number of times. This chain joins TRBV5-1 and TRBJ2-7, with D tentatively TRBD1 (5 bases). V was clipped by 7 bases and J by 5 bases, with 28 bases between them. CDR3 length: 17 residues. Looked up from germline, CDR1 is SGHRS and CDR2 is YFSETQ. CDR3 DNA sequence: TGCGCCAGCTCATCAGGCTATGACATCAGGGTATTCAACGAGCAGTACGTC. The encoded protein is CASSSGYDIRVFNEQYV.

The genes are TRBV7-8 and TRBJ2-2, with a tentative D call TRBD1 (6 bases). This CDR3 is 16 amino acids long. Trimming stripped 3 bases from V and 4 bases from J, with 15 bases between. CDR1 SGHVS and CDR2 FQNEAQ come from the germline V gene. CDR3 bases: TGTGCCAGCAGCTTTTACAGGGTCCTCACCACCGGGGAGCTGTTTTTT. Amino acid sequence: CASSFYRVLTTGELFF.

This clonotype was found many times. The chain has TRBV3-1 and TRBJ2-5; D may be TRBD1 or TRBD2 (5 bases each). Deletions cut 0 bases from V and 2 bases from J, with 16 bases between. The CDR3 consists of 17 residues. Germline V lookup: CDR1 LGHDT, CDR2 YNNKEL (reference sequence). For the CDR3, the DNA is TGTGCCAGCAGCCAAGAATCTATCTGGGGGTTACAAGAGACCCAGTACTTC. Translation gives CASSQESIWGLQETQYF.

The table lists this clonotype with many counts. The V gene is TRBV9, the J gene TRBJ2-5; a possible D gene is TRBD2 (5 bases). Deletions cut 3 bases from V and 2 bases from J, with 14 bases between. This CDR3 comprises 15 residues. Germline lookup yields CDR1 SGDLS and CDR2 YYNGEE. In DNA form, the CDR3 reads TGTGCCAGCAGCGCATCGCGAGGGCGACAAGAGACCCAGTACTTC. Translated: CASSASRGRQETQYF.

The J gene is TRBJ2-4, the V gene TRBV20-1; TRBD2 agrees at 11 bases. Germline CDR1 and CDR2: DFQATT and SNEGSKA (reference sequence). V trimming: 0 bases; J trimming: 0 bases; junction bases outside the gene matches: 13. The CDR3 is made up of 20 amino acids. The CDR3 DNA sequence: TGCAGTGCTAGAGATGTCAGGGGACTAGCGGTCAACCTAGCCAAAAACATTCAGTACTTC. It encodes CSARDVRGLAVNLAKNIQYF.

This clonotype has more than one count but fewer than ten. This chain links TRBV25-1 with TRBJ1-2, with 7 bases fitting TRBD1. V dropped 4 bases and J dropped 3; count of bases not matched to a gene: 5. CDR1 and CDR2 from the germline V gene are MGHDK and SYGVNS. CDR3 size: 14 residues. The CDR3 spells CASSGFRGDYGYTF. Written as DNA, the CDR3 is TGTGCCAGCAGTGGCTTCAGGGGGGACTATGGCTACACCTTC.

This clonotype has just a few counts. The gene calls are TRBV7-2 and TRBJ2-5; TRBD1 matches 10 bases. CDR3 length: 14 residues. Germline V gene sequence: CDR1 SGHTA, CDR2 FQGNSA. The V gene end was trimmed by 4 bases and the J gene end by 2 bases; junction bases not matched to a gene: 1. The CDR3 is CASSSDRGQETQYF. Written as DNA, the CDR3 is TGTGCCAGCAGCTCGGACAGGGGGCAAGAGACCCAGTACTTC.

This clonotype was observed at least ten times. V and J are TRBV28 and TRBJ2-7; no clear D gene. V lost 5 bases and J lost 5, with 16 bases in between. The CDR3 consists of 14 residues. Germline V gives CDR1 MDHEN, CDR2 SYDVKM. CDR3 DNA: TGTGCCAGCAGTCCACGACCCGACAAGGACGAGCAGTACTTC. It specifies CASSPRPDKDEQYF.

This chain links TRBV19 with TRBJ2-4; D tentatively fits TRBD1 or TRBD2 (5 bases each). The CDR3 is made up of 14 amino acids. Germline V gene sequence: CDR1 LNHDA, CDR2 SQIVND (reference sequence). Trimming stripped 6 bases from V and 3 bases from J, with 12 bases between. The CDR3 protein is CASRDRDGKNIQYF. The CDR3 DNA sequence: TGTGCCAGTAGAGACCGGGACGGCAAAAACATTCAGTACTTC.

This clonotype was seen a handful of times. V and J are TRBV7-3 and TRBJ2-1; no firm D call. Trimming removed 5 bases from V and 5 bases from J, with 16 bases in between. Germline CDR1 SGHTA, CDR2 FQGTGA. The CDR3 has 15 residues. CDR3: CASSLLGWWDNEQFF. As DNA, the CDR3 is TGTGCCAGCAGCCTCCTTGGGTGGTGGGACAATGAGCAGTTCTTC.

There are many counts of this clonotype. The chain joins TRBV29-1 to TRBJ1-2, with D perhaps TRBD1 (5 bases). V was pared by 4 bases and J by 0 bases, with 9 bases between. The CDR3 loop spans 13 amino acids. Germline CDR1 is SQVTM and CDR2 is ANQGSEA. CDR3 protein: CSVGQGANYGYTF. As DNA, the CDR3 is TGCAGCGTTGGCCAGGGAGCTAACTATGGCTACACCTTC.

This clonotype has a handful of counts. The V gene is TRBV20-1, the J gene TRBJ2-2, with D hard to call. Trimming stripped 4 bases from V and 2 bases from J, with 8 bases between. The germline V gene encodes CDR1 DFQATT and CDR2 SNEGSKA (reference sequence). The CDR3 sequence is 13 residues long. CDR3 amino acids: CSATAANTGELFF. In DNA, the CDR3 is TGCAGTGCTACTGCCGCTAACACCGGGGAGCTGTTTTTT.

This clonotype was seen at least ten times. The chain links TRBV7-8 to TRBJ2-1; TRBD2 agrees at 9 bases. V was pared by 4 bases and J by 5 bases, with 9 bases of the junction left unmatched. The CDR3 has 16 amino acids. Germline CDR1 SGHVS, CDR2 FQNEAQ. The CDR3 is CASSSPSGGTDNEQFF. CDR3 DNA sequence: TGTGCCAGCAGCTCCCCCAGCGGGGGGACTGACAATGAGCAGTTCTTC.